One and the same sample provided the 12 T cell receptor beta chains below, sequenced in a study of shared clonotypes between healthy human individuals. This table comes from immunoSEQ multiplex PCR, and its TCRdb copy is limited to in-frame clones, with some not included. The table lists approximately 2,000,000 clones, under 95% of them singletons. The sample was naive CD4+ T cells from PBMCs. Sample subset: CD45RA+ positively selected. The receptors here all came from a man aged 18 to 30 in good health. Some clones in this sample may be carry-over from other donors' samples.

A single count supports this clone. This same CDR3 is encoded by further DNA sequences in the sample. The gene calls are TRBV5-4 and TRBJ1-2, with 9 nucleotides matching TRBD1. The CDR3 is 15 residues long. Per the germline V gene, CDR1 is SGHNT and CDR2 is YYREEE (reference sequence). V shed 3 bases, J shed 3 bases, and the junction held 6 bases outside the gene matches. In DNA, the CDR3 is TGTGCCAGCAGCTCGGGACAGGGTGCTGACTATGGCTACACCTTC. It is translated as CASSSGQGADYGYTF.

V and J are TRBV28 and TRBJ2-7; 7 bases match TRBD2. Trimming removed 6 bases from V and 6 bases from J; junction bases left unmatched: 14. Germline V gives CDR1 MDHEN, CDR2 SYDVKM. The CDR3 contains 15 residues. In DNA, the CDR3 is TGTGCCAGCAGGGATGGGACTATCCGGTGGGGCGAGCAGTACTTC. This gives the protein CASRDGTIRWGEQYF.

The chain employs TRBV7-2 and TRBJ1-1; D not certain. The CDR3 has 14 amino acids. The ends were cut back, 7 bases at V and 1 base at J, with 13 bases in the middle. Looked up from germline, CDR1 is SGHTA and CDR2 is FQGNSA. The CDR3 sequence is CASILARGNTEAFF. Here the CDR3 DNA reads TGTGCCAGCATCCTTGCCAGAGGGAACACTGAAGCTTTCTTT.

DNA for the CDR3: TGCGCCAGCAGCGTATCCCCGGGACAGATCACCTACGAGCAGTACTTC. It yields the protein CASSVSPGQITYEQYF. V usage is TRBV4-1 and J usage is TRBJ2-7; 7 positions agree with TRBD1. In germline, CDR1 is MGHRA, CDR2 YSYEKL. V shed 5 bases and J 2 bases; nucleotides not matched to a gene: 12. This CDR3 contains 16 residues.

V is TRBV5-1 and J is TRBJ2-7, with a tentative D call TRBD2 (6 bases). Germline V CDR1 and CDR2: SGHRS, YFSETQ. The V end lost 0 bases, the J end lost 2 bases, and 15 bases lay between the germline ends. The CDR3 consists of 16 residues. For the CDR3, the DNA is TGCGCCAGCAGCTTGGGTGGGACTCCCAAAACCTACGAGCAGTACTTC. Translation gives CASSLGGTPKTYEQYF.

The chain joins TRBV5-1 to TRBJ2-7; D unresolved. Germline V lookup: CDR1 SGHRS, CDR2 YFSETQ. CDR3 length equals 15 residues. V lost 0 bases to trimming and J lost 2 bases, with 12 bases between them. CDR3 loop: CASSLEALPPYEQYF. Here the CDR3 DNA reads TGCGCCAGCAGCTTGGAGGCACTCCCCCCCTACGAGCAGTACTTC.

This chain joins TRBV11-3 and TRBJ2-7; D not certain. CDR3 length: 13 amino acids. From germline, CDR1 is SGHNT and CDR2 YENEEA. Trimming took 3 bases from V and 6 from J, leaving 12 bases between them. Here the CDR3 DNA reads TGTGCCAGCAGCTTGGACGGGTCAAGCGAGCAGTACTTC. Its translation: CASSLDGSSEQYF.

This rearrangement joins TRBV7-3 to TRBJ2-2; D uncertain. Trimming left V 5 bases short and J 6 bases short, with 10 bases between. This CDR3 contains 13 residues. Per the germline V gene, CDR1 is SGHTA and CDR2 is FQGTGA. The CDR3 here is CASSQLLAGELFF. In DNA, the CDR3 is TGTGCCAGCAGCCAACTTCTGGCCGGGGAGCTGTTTTTT.

This clone was observed a single time. This sequence joins TRBV27 and TRBJ2-1, with TRBD2 identical over 13 bases. Germline trimming cut 7 bases from V and 4 bases from J; bases unmatched to any gene: 10. Germline V gene data show CDR1 as MNHEY and CDR2 as SMNVEV (reference sequence). The length of the CDR3 is 17 residues. In DNA form, the CDR3 reads TGTGCCAGCACCCCGATACTAGCGGGAGGGCCGTACAATGAGCAGTTCTTC. Protein sequence: CASTPILAGGPYNEQFF.

The chain combines TRBV9 with TRBJ2-5; weak D call: TRBD1 (7 bases). The germline V gene encodes CDR1 SGDLS and CDR2 YYNGEE. This CDR3 is built from 16 residues. V was trimmed by 4 bases and J by 1 base, leaving 17 bases between them. This chain's CDR3 is CASSFAPGGIQETQYF. The CDR3 DNA follows: TGTGCCAGCAGCTTCGCCCCAGGGGGGATCCAAGAGACCCAGTACTTC.

The J gene is TRBJ2-7, the V gene TRBV5-6; 12 nucleotides align to TRBD2. The CDR3 spans 17 residues. V lost 3 bases to trimming and J lost 5 bases; unmatched junction nucleotides: 12. Germline V gives CDR1 SGHDT, CDR2 YYEEEE. CDR3 bases: TGTGCCAGCAGCTCGCTTACGACTAGCGGGAGTGGAGACGAGCAGTACTTC. Its translation is CASSSLTTSGSGDEQYF.

The rearrangement uses TRBV5-1 and TRBJ2-2, with 7 bases lining up with TRBD2. There are 14 residues in the CDR3. The trim removed 5 bases at V and 3 bases at J, leaving 4 bases unmatched. Looked up from germline, CDR1 is SGHRS and CDR2 is YFSETQ. The CDR3 sequence: CASSELAYTGELFF. CDR3 DNA: TGCGCCAGCAGTGAACTAGCGTACACCGGGGAGCTGTTTTTT. Variable domain in full (rest from reference TRBV5-1 and TRBJ2-2): KAGVTQTPRYLIKTRGQQVTLSCSPISGHRSVSWYQQTPGQGLQFLFEYFSETQRNKGNFPGRFSGRQFSNSRSEMNVSTLELGDSALYLCASSELAYTGELFFGEGSRLTVL.